Presented here are 28 T cell receptor beta chains from one specimen sequenced in a study of blood T cell repertoires in COVID-19. TCRdb's table, derived via immunoSEQ multiplex PCR, lists solely in-frame clones and lacks some. The top ten clones hold roughly a sixth of a sample with 35,000 to 45,000 clones, 78% of them seen once. Specimen: peripheral blood. The receptor source for this set is a man between 65 and 85 years old with acute or convalescent COVID-19.

V is TRBV5-8 and J is TRBJ2-5; possible D gene TRBD1, 5 bases. CDR3 length equals 16 residues. Germline lookup yields CDR1 SGHTS and CDR2 YDEGEE. The germline V and J ends were trimmed by 2 bases and 1 base, with 15 bases remaining between them. The CDR3 here is CASSFGHTTAQETQYF. The CDR3 DNA reads as TGTGCCAGCAGCTTTGGGCATACGACAGCCCAAGAGACCCAGTACTTC.

V is TRBV5-5 and J is TRBJ1-5; D not resolved. Trimming shortened V by 4 bases and J by 4 bases, and 12 bases separated the two germline ends. Germline CDR1 reads SGHKS; CDR2 reads YYEKEE (reference sequence). The CDR3 loop spans 14 amino acids. The CDR3 DNA sequence: TGTGCCAGCAGCCCGTTAAGCCCAAATCAGCCCCAGCATTTT. This encodes CASSPLSPNQPQHF.

The V call is TRBV29-1, the J call TRBJ1-4; 9 bases line up with TRBD1. The CDR3 totals 15 residues. V shed 6 bases, J shed 7 bases, and the junction held 12 bases outside the gene matches. Germline V lookup: CDR1 SQVTM, CDR2 ANQGSEA. CDR3 bases: TGCAGCGTCGCCCCTCCGGGACAGGGAGGTGAAAAACTGTTTTTT. Translation gives CSVAPPGQGGEKLFF.

In this sample, this clone turned up a few times. The genes are TRBV27 and TRBJ2-1, with D perhaps TRBD2 (6 bases). The germline V gene has CDR1 MNHEY and CDR2 SMNVEV (reference sequence). The germline V and J ends were trimmed by 4 bases and 3 bases, with 19 bases remaining between them. The CDR3 sequence is 17 residues long. The CDR3 loop is CASSSTGRLAFYNEQFF. In DNA form, the CDR3 reads TGTGCCAGCAGTTCCACCGGGCGGCTAGCGTTCTACAATGAGCAGTTCTTC.

This rearrangement joins TRBV18 to TRBJ2-1; D gene uncertain. Trimming took 3 bases from V and 3 from J, leaving 6 bases between them. Per the germline V gene, CDR1 is KGHSH and CDR2 is LQKENI. CDR3 length: 13 amino acids. The CDR3 spells CASSPIGYNEQFF. The CDR3 coding sequence is TGTGCCAGCTCACCCATCGGCTACAATGAGCAGTTCTTC.

The chain recombines TRBV5-6 with TRBJ1-4; 9 bases agree with TRBD1. Germline V CDR1 and CDR2: SGHDT, YYEEEE. J was trimmed by 7 bases and V by 3 bases; bases with no gene match: 1. The CDR3 has 13 amino acids. The CDR3 region has the DNA TGTGCCAGCAGCTGGGGACAGGGTGAAAAACTGTTTTTT. Amino acid sequence: CASSWGQGEKLFF.

The chain combines TRBV30 with TRBJ1-6; D might be TRBD1 (5 bases). V was clipped by 8 bases and J by 5 bases, with 13 bases between them. The CDR3 length is 13 residues. Germline V gene data show CDR1 as GTSNPN and CDR2 as SVGIG (reference sequence). As DNA, the CDR3 is TGTGCCCGGTCCGGGGGGAATAATTCACCCCTCCACTTT. Translation gives CARSGGNNSPLHF.

The chain carries TRBV30 and TRBJ2-1; 8 nucleotides line up with TRBD1. Per germline, CDR1 GTSNPN and CDR2 SVGIG (reference sequence). The CDR3 sequence is 18 residues long. With 2 bases clipped from V and 3 bases from J, the junction kept 15 bases outside the gene matches. This chain's CDR3 is CAWSSSLLKGTGYNEQFF. CDR3 nucleotides: TGTGCCTGGAGTTCGAGCTTACTGAAAGGGACAGGCTACAATGAGCAGTTCTTC.

The CDR3 sequence is CASSQDWTALGPYNEQFF. The DNA for the CDR3 is TGTGCCAGCAGCCAAGATTGGACAGCCCTCGGGCCGTACAATGAGCAGTTCTTC. The J gene is TRBJ2-1, the V gene TRBV14; possible D gene TRBD1, 6 bases. This CDR3 region has 18 residues. V was trimmed by 0 bases and J by 4 bases, leaving 19 bases between them. Germline V gives CDR1 SGHDN, CDR2 FVKESK.

The chain recombines TRBV5-1 with TRBJ2-3, with 9 bases fitting TRBD2. Trimming cost V 3 bases and J 2 bases; bases outside gene matches: 4. This CDR3 is 15 amino acids long. Looked up from germline, CDR1 is SGHRS and CDR2 is YFSETQ. The CDR3 protein is CASSSLAGNTDTQYF. The CDR3 DNA reads TGCGCCAGCAGCTCCCTAGCGGGAAACACAGATACGCAGTATTTT. Looking up the rest from reference TRBV5-1 and TRBJ2-3 gives the full variable domain: KAGVTQTPRYLIKTRGQQVTLSCSPISGHRSVSWYQQTPGQGLQFLFEYFSETQRNKGNFPGRFSGRQFSNSRSEMNVSTLELGDSALYLCASSSLAGNTDTQYFGPGTRLTVL.

The chain recombines TRBV18 with TRBJ2-1; D unresolved. The germline V gene encodes CDR1 KGHSH and CDR2 LQKENI. This CDR3 is 15 amino acids long. Trimming took 3 bases from V and 5 from J, leaving 14 bases between them. CDR3 in amino acids: CASSPRAYLDNEQFF. DNA of the CDR3: TGTGCCAGCTCACCCCGTGCCTACTTAGACAATGAGCAGTTCTTC.

In its sample, this clone was seen once. The V and J genes are TRBV5-1 and TRBJ1-2; perhaps TRBD1 as D (6 bases). V was clipped by 4 bases and J by 6 bases, with 13 bases between them. CDR1 and CDR2 (germline): SGHRS, YFSETQ. The CDR3 spans 13 residues. For the CDR3, the DNA is TGCGCCAGCAGCGAGGGCGACAGGAATGGCTACACCTTC. Translation: CASSEGDRNGYTF.

The chain uses TRBV6-6 and TRBJ2-1; 8 bases are shared with TRBD2. Germline-derived CDR1 and CDR2 are MNHNY and SVGAGI (reference sequence). CDR3 size: 12 residues. In DNA form, the CDR3 reads TGTGGATCGGGGGGGCTGTACAATGAGCAGTTCTTC. Its translation: CGSGGLYNEQFF.

DNA of the CDR3: TGTGCCAGCAGTTTATTTACAGCAGATACGCAGTATTTT. Amino acids: CASSLFTADTQYF. This sequence joins TRBV27 and TRBJ2-3, with D hard to call. The CDR3 has 13 residues. Germline loops: CDR1 MNHEY, CDR2 SMNVEV (reference sequence). The V end was cut by 1 base, the J end by 4 bases, with 6 bases between.

The chain employs TRBV6-5 and TRBJ1-5, with 9 bases that match TRBD1. The ends lost 0 bases at V and 7 bases at J; junction bases unmatched: 4. CDR1 MNHEY and CDR2 SVGAGI come from the germline V gene. CDR3 length: 15 amino acids. The CDR3 protein is CASSYSWTGEQPQHF. The CDR3 region has the DNA TGTGCCAGCAGTTACTCATGGACAGGGGAACAGCCCCAGCATTTT.

The CDR3: CASSSRDNQPQHF. The DNA of the CDR3 is TGTGCCAGCAGTTCACGGGACAATCAGCCCCAGCATTTT. This chain uses TRBV6-5 with TRBJ1-5; D is ambiguous. The germline V and J ends were trimmed by 4 bases and 3 bases, with 7 bases remaining between them. This CDR3 spans 13 amino acids. Germline lookup yields CDR1 MNHEY and CDR2 SVGAGI.

This chain connects TRBV7-2 to TRBJ1-1; TRBD1 matches 9 bases. This CDR3 has 14 residues. Germline trimming cut 5 bases from V and 1 base from J; bases unmatched to any gene: 2. CDR1 SGHTA and CDR2 FQGNSA come from the germline V gene. The DNA for the CDR3 is TGTGCCAGCAGCCAGGGACAGGGGAACACTGAAGCTTTCTTT. Residues: CASSQGQGNTEAFF.

The V and J genes are TRBV6-5 and TRBJ1-6, with D uncertain. Germline loops: CDR1 MNHEY, CDR2 SVGAGI. Between the trimmed V and J ends, which lost 7 bases and 0 bases, there was a span of 10 bases. This CDR3 has 15 amino acids. CDR3 in amino acids: CASIYGSSYNSPLHF. CDR3 sequence (DNA): TGTGCCAGCATTTATGGGAGCTCCTATAATTCACCCCTCCACTTT.

The rearrangement links TRBV24-1 to TRBJ1-2; D is ambiguous. There are 14 residues in the CDR3. The V end was cut by 5 bases, the J end by 8 bases, with 17 bases between. CDR1 KGHDR and CDR2 SFDVKD come from the germline V gene. The CDR3 DNA reads TGTGCCACCAGTGGCAGGAACCCATTACAAGGCTACACCTTC. Its translation: CATSGRNPLQGYTF.

This sequence joins TRBV7-8 and TRBJ2-7; the match to TRBD2 covers 10 bases. The CDR3 runs to 14 residues. In germline, CDR1 is SGHVS, CDR2 FQNEAQ. J gave up 4 bases and V 7 bases, and 7 bases lay outside the gene matches. The CDR3 protein is CASKPSGRWYEQYF. CDR3 sequence (DNA): TGTGCCAGCAAACCTAGCGGGAGATGGTACGAGCAGTACTTC.

The CDR3 protein is CASSITSSYGYTF. As DNA, the CDR3 is TGTGCCAGTAGTATAACATCTAGCTATGGCTACACCTTC. The chain combines TRBV19 with TRBJ1-2; D is undetermined. V lost 2 bases to trimming and J lost 4 bases, with 8 bases between them. Germline V lookup: CDR1 LNHDA, CDR2 SQIVND (reference sequence). This CDR3 has 13 amino acids. Using reference TRBV19 and TRBJ1-2 for the parts outside the CDR3, the full variable domain is DGGITQSPKYLFRKEGQNVTLSCEQNLNHDAMYWYRQDPGQGLRLIYYSQIVNDFQKGDIAEGYSVSREKKESFPLTVTSAQKNPTAFYLCASSITSSYGYTFGSGTRLTVV.

CDR3 bases: TGCGCCAGCAGCCAGGGACTAGCGGGAGCCGGGGAGCTGTTTTTT. Amino acid sequence: CASSQGLAGAGELFF. The chain has TRBV4-1 and TRBJ2-2; the match to TRBD2 covers 14 bases. After removal of 3 bases from V and 6 bases from J, the junction contained 0 bases not matched to a gene. Germline lookup yields CDR1 MGHRA and CDR2 YSYEKL. This CDR3 comprises 15 residues.

The chain joins TRBV2 to TRBJ1-2; 7 positions agree with TRBD1. This CDR3 spans 14 amino acids. The germline V gene encodes CDR1 SNHLY and CDR2 FYNNEI. V dropped 6 bases and J dropped 6; count of bases not matched to a gene: 10. CDR3 residues: CASSITQGTDGYTF. In DNA form, the CDR3 reads TGTGCCAGCAGCATAACACAGGGGACAGATGGCTACACCTTC. The full variable domain, with the rest looked up from reference TRBV2 and TRBJ1-2, is EPEVTQTPSHQVTQMGQEVILRCVPISNHLYFYWYRQILGQKVEFLVSFYNNEISEKSEIFDDQFSVERPDGSNFTLKIRSTKLEDSAMYFCASSITQGTDGYTFGSGTRLTVV.

This clone was observed a single time. This sequence joins TRBV7-9 and TRBJ2-3; D is ambiguous. Germline CDR1 and CDR2: SEHNR and FQNEAQ (reference sequence). V gave up 7 bases and J gave up 2 bases, with 10 bases separating them. The CDR3 is made up of 13 amino acids. This chain's CDR3 is CASKNSFTDTQYF. CDR3 nucleotide sequence: TGTGCCAGCAAGAACAGCTTCACAGATACGCAGTATTTT.

The chain has TRBV9 and TRBJ1-1; D remains ambiguous. There are 15 residues in the CDR3. In germline, CDR1 is SGDLS, CDR2 YYNGEE. The germline V and J ends were trimmed by 4 bases and 0 bases, with 13 bases remaining between them. As DNA, the CDR3 is TGTGCCAGCAGCCCCCAAGAGTTCATGAACACTGAAGCTTTCTTT. Translating it yields CASSPQEFMNTEAFF.

J is TRBJ1-4 and V is TRBV28, with D perhaps TRBD1 (5 bases). The V gene lost 2 bases and the J gene lost 13 bases, with 11 bases spanning the gap. The CDR3 covers 12 residues. Per germline, CDR1 MDHEN and CDR2 SYDVKM. CDR3 bases: TGTGCCAGCAGTTTAATTCGGGGGAGACTGTTTTTT. Residues: CASSLIRGRLFF.

This clone was counted once. CDR3 loop: CASSSPNGETQYF. CDR3 DNA sequence: TGTGCCAGCAGCTCCCCAAATGGCGAGACCCAGTACTTC. J is TRBJ2-5 and V is TRBV7-9; D unresolved. Trimming took 4 bases from V and 5 from J, leaving 11 bases between them. The CDR3 is 13 amino acids. Germline V CDR1 and CDR2: SEHNR, FQNEAQ (reference sequence).

This clone has only a few counts. CDR3 coding DNA: TGTGCCAGCAGTTTACTCTCCGGGACAGGTCAAGAGACCCAGTACTTC. It codes for CASSLLSGTGQETQYF. The gene calls are TRBV28 and TRBJ2-5; 8 positions agree with TRBD1. The CDR3 contains 16 residues. Germline CDR1 reads MDHEN; CDR2 reads SYDVKM. The J segment lost 2 bases and the V segment lost 2 bases, leaving 7 bases of the junction unmatched.